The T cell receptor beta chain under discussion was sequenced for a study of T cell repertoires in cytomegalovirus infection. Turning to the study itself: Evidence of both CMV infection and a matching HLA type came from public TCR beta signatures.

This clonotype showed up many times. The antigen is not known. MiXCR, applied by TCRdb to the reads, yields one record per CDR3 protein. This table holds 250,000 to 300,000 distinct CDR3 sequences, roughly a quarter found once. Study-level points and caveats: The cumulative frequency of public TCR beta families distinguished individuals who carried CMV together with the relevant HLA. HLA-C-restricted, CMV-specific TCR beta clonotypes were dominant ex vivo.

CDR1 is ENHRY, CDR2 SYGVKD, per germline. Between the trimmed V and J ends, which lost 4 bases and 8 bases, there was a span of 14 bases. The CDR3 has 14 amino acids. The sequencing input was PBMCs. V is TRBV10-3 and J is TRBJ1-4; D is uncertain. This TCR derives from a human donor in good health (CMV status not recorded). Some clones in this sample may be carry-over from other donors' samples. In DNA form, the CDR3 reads TGTGCCATCAGTGCGGTAACCGGAGGGGAAAAACTGTTTTTT. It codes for CAISAVTGGEKLFF.